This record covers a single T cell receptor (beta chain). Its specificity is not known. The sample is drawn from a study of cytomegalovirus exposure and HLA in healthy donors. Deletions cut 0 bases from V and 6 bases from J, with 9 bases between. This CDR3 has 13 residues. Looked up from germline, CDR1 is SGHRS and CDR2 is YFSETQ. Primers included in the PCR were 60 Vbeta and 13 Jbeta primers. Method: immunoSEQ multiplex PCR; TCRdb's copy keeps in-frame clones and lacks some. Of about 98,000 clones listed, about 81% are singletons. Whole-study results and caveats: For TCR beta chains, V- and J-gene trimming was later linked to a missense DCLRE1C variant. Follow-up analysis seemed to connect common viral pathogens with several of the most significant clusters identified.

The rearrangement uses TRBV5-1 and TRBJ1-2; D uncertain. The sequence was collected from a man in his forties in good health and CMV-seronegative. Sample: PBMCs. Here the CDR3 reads CASSLGPPDGYTF. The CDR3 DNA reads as TGCGCCAGCAGCTTGGGGCCACCCGATGGCTACACCTTC.